This T cell receptor beta chain was found in a study of blood T cells in healthy people across ages. The second PCR ran roughly 6 to 11 cycles with a sample-barcoded 5' primer and J-beta primers. Tagging of each cDNA molecule was performed by a template-switch adaptor with 12 random nucleotides. MiXCR, run by TCRdb on the 5' RACE reads, gives a single entry per CDR3 protein. In the table there are roughly 2 million distinct CDR3 sequences, around half of which are singletons. This clonotype came up a few times. The source material was blood. This receptor was obtained from a woman aged 40 to 50 in good health.

The CDR3 protein is CASSDGVMNTEAFF. The CDR3 nucleotides read TGTGCCAGCAGCGATGGAGTTATGAACACTGAAGCTTTCTTT. V usage is TRBV9 and J usage is TRBJ1-1; D unresolved. This CDR3 contains 14 residues. Germline CDR1 is SGDLS and CDR2 is YYNGEE. V was cut by 3 bases and J by 0 bases, with 9 bases left in between.